The 30 T cell receptor beta chains below all came from one sample that was sequenced in a study of blood T cell repertoires in COVID-19. Sequencing was performed with immunoSEQ multiplex PCR; in TCRdb, only in-frame clones are kept and a portion is missing. The table lists about 370,000 clones, about 89% of them singletons. Sequencing used peripheral blood. The receptors stem from a woman under 40 with COVID-19, enrolled during active disease.

This clone was observed a handful of times. J is TRBJ2-1 and V is TRBV30; TRBD2 matches at 9 bases. Germline CDR1 is GTSNPN and CDR2 is SVGIG (reference sequence). The CDR3 is 14 amino acids. The V and J ends lost 5 bases and 3 bases, in that order; junction bases with no gene match: 5. The CDR3 region is CAWLAGYNYNEQFF. CDR3 in DNA: TGTGCCTGGCTAGCGGGATATAACTACAATGAGCAGTTCTTC.

The chain is built from TRBV7-6 and TRBJ2-7; the D gene is possibly TRBD2 (7 bases). Germline values: CDR1 SGHVS, CDR2 FNYEAQ. V dropped 0 bases and J dropped 4 bases, with 19 bases sitting between them. The CDR3 has 17 amino acids. CDR3 region: CASSLASSWGRGYEQYF. CDR3 nucleotides: TGTGCCAGCAGCTTAGCATCTTCGTGGGGGCGGGGGTACGAGCAGTACTTC.

The J gene is TRBJ1-6, the V gene TRBV11-3, with a weak D call TRBD1 (5 bases). The CDR3 is 16 residues long. V lost 4 bases and J 8 bases, leaving 18 bases between the germline ends. Germline V CDR1 and CDR2: SGHNT, YENEEA. In DNA form, the CDR3 reads TGTGCCAGCAGCTCCGAATGGGGGAGGTCCGATTCACCCCTCCACTTT. This gives the protein CASSSEWGRSDSPLHF.

The rearrangement joins TRBV27 to TRBJ2-7, with TRBD1 as a possible D gene (6 bases). Germline V gene data show CDR1 as MNHEY and CDR2 as SMNVEV (reference sequence). Trimming removed 3 bases at V and 2 bases at J, with 23 bases between. This CDR3 is 18 amino acids long. The CDR3 DNA is TGTGCCAGCAGTTTCAGGGGCTACATTCAAAAAGAAGCCTACGAGCAGTACTTC. Translated, it gives CASSFRGYIQKEAYEQYF.

V gene TRBV19 combines with J gene TRBJ2-6; the match to TRBD1 covers 8 bases. This CDR3 region has 18 residues. V shed 5 bases and J 0 bases; nucleotides not matched to a gene: 9. Germline CDR1 is LNHDA and CDR2 is SQIVND (reference sequence). The CDR3 protein is CASSVDRGLRSGANVLTF. The DNA for the CDR3 is TGTGCCAGTAGTGTCGACAGGGGACTCCGCTCTGGGGCCAACGTCCTGACTTTC.

The chain recombines TRBV19 with TRBJ1-1, with D hard to call. The ends were cut back, 1 base at V and 3 bases at J, with 12 bases in the middle. Germline loops: CDR1 LNHDA, CDR2 SQIVND (reference sequence). This CDR3 is 15 amino acids long. The CDR3 DNA reads as TGTGCCAGTAGTATAGTAAGGAGGGCAGACACTGAAGCTTTCTTT. It translates to CASSIVRRADTEAFF.

CDR3 in DNA: TGTGCCAGCAGTCCCCTAGGTAGTTTCACCGGGGAGCTGTTTTTT. This sequence encodes CASSPLGSFTGELFF. V is TRBV27 and J is TRBJ2-2; D is ambiguous. This CDR3 spans 15 amino acids. Trimming pared 5 bases from V and 4 bases from J, leaving 14 bases between. Germline CDR1 MNHEY, CDR2 SMNVEV (reference sequence).

The chain couples TRBV9 to TRBJ1-3, with D perhaps matching TRBD1 (5 bases). CDR3 length: 14 amino acids. The germline V gene encodes CDR1 SGDLS and CDR2 YYNGEE. The V gene lost 0 bases and the J gene lost 1 base, with 5 bases spanning the gap. The CDR3 loop reads CASSVDRSGNTIYF. The CDR3 nucleotides are TGTGCCAGCAGCGTAGACAGGTCTGGAAACACCATATATTTT.

The V gene is TRBV18, the J gene TRBJ2-2; TRBD1 matches 10 bases. Germline assignment: CDR1 KGHSH and CDR2 LQKENI. The V segment lost 1 base and the J segment 6 bases; nucleotides outside the gene matches: 5. The length of the CDR3 is 16 residues. CDR3 residues: CASSPRDRGAAGELFF. CDR3 nucleotide sequence: TGTGCCAGCTCACCACGGGACAGGGGTGCCGCCGGGGAGCTGTTTTTT.

This chain uses TRBV5-5 with TRBJ2-1; a possible D gene is TRBD1 (5 bases). This CDR3 has 14 amino acids. The V end lost 0 bases, the J end lost 4 bases, and 8 bases lay between the germline ends. CDR1 and CDR2 (germline): SGHKS, YYEKEE (reference sequence). CDR3 region: CASSLDRIYNEQFF. DNA of the CDR3: TGTGCCAGCAGCTTGGACAGGATATACAATGAGCAGTTCTTC.

The chain joins TRBV7-9 to TRBJ1-3, with D perhaps TRBD1 (5 bases). This CDR3 is 16 amino acids long. Trimming cost V 3 bases and J 2 bases, with 14 bases left between them. Germline V gene lookup returns CDR1 SEHNR and CDR2 FQNEAQ (reference sequence). CDR3 nucleotides: TGTGCCAGCAGCTTGCACGGTGGAGGGGCTGGAAACACCATATATTTT. The encoded protein is CASSLHGGGAGNTIYF.

This clone was seen once. This rearrangement joins TRBV29-1 to TRBJ2-1, with a possible D match to TRBD2 (6 bases). CDR1 is SQVTM, CDR2 ANQGSEA, per germline. The germline V and J ends were trimmed by 4 bases and 0 bases, with 13 bases remaining between them. CDR3 length: 15 amino acids. The CDR3 sequence is CSVGEAGSSYNEQFF. DNA for the CDR3: TGCAGCGTTGGTGAAGCGGGTAGCTCCTACAATGAGCAGTTCTTC.

The chain is built from TRBV10-3 and TRBJ2-5, with 13 positions matching TRBD2. Germline loops: CDR1 ENHRY, CDR2 SYGVKD. The CDR3 spans 16 residues. The V gene end was trimmed by 4 bases and the J gene end by 2 bases; junction bases not matched to a gene: 4. The CDR3 loop reads CAISAGTSGIQETQYF. The DNA of the CDR3 is TGTGCCATCAGTGCAGGGACTAGCGGGATTCAAGAGACCCAGTACTTC.

The chain recombines TRBV5-4 with TRBJ1-1; the D gene is possibly TRBD1 (5 bases). V was clipped by 1 base and J by 10 bases, with 14 bases between them. Germline V gives CDR1 SGHNT, CDR2 YYREEE (reference sequence). The CDR3 runs 13 residues. The CDR3 nucleotides are TGTGCCAGCAGCTTGTTGGGGGGTTATGTAGCTTTCTTT. Translated, it gives CASSLLGGYVAFF.

The chain is built from TRBV10-1 and TRBJ2-1, with D possibly TRBD1 on 5 matching bases. The V end lost 2 bases, the J end lost 2 bases, and 7 bases lay between the germline ends. From germline, CDR1 is WNHNN and CDR2 SYGVQD (reference sequence). The length of the CDR3 is 14 residues. This chain's CDR3 is CASSEGQPYNEQFF. The DNA for the CDR3 is TGCGCCAGCAGTGAGGGACAACCCTACAATGAGCAGTTCTTC.

This chain links TRBV6-2 or TRBV6-3 with TRBJ2-7; TRBD2 matches 11 bases. CDR3 length equals 17 residues. Unmatched junction bases numbered 9, after V lost 5 bases and J lost 0 bases. CDR1 and CDR2 from the germline V gene are MNHEY and SVGEGT. The CDR3 is CASSVRTSGPSSYEQYV. DNA of the CDR3: TGTGCCAGCAGTGTCCGGACTAGCGGGCCTAGCTCCTACGAGCAGTACGTC.

V and J are TRBV24-1 and TRBJ1-1, with unresolved D. The CDR3 is 15 amino acids. V lost 0 bases, J lost 5 bases, and 12 bases lay in between. Per the germline V gene, CDR1 is KGHDR and CDR2 is SFDVKD. CDR3 amino acids: CATSDLAAGGTEAFF. The CDR3 DNA sequence: TGTGCCACCAGTGATTTGGCGGCAGGAGGGACTGAAGCTTTCTTT.

The gene calls are TRBV3-1 (or the pseudogene TRBV3-2) and TRBJ1-2; 7 positions agree with TRBD1. The germline CDR1 and CDR2 sequences are LGHDT and YNNKEL (reference sequence). The CDR3 sequence is 16 residues long. Germline trimming cut 1 base from V and 4 bases from J; bases unmatched to any gene: 9. Here the CDR3 reads CASSQGARTGAYGYTF. CDR3 bases: TGTGCCAGCAGCCAAGGGGCGAGGACAGGCGCCTATGGCTACACCTTC.

The chain employs TRBV18 and TRBJ1-6, with D maybe TRBD1 (6 bases). The CDR3 sequence is 15 residues long. CDR1 KGHSH and CDR2 LQKENI come from the germline V gene. Trimming left V 6 bases short and J 7 bases short, with 16 bases between. The CDR3 loop is CASSEQGISNSPLHF. DNA for the CDR3: TGTGCCAGCTCTGAGCAGGGGATTAGCAATTCACCCCTCCACTTT.

The chain joins TRBV5-1 to TRBJ2-3; 10 positions agree with TRBD2. The junction had 10 bases not matched to a gene; V was cut back by 0 bases and J by 6 bases. Germline CDR1 is SGHRS and CDR2 is YFSETQ. The CDR3 is 17 residues long. CDR3: CASSLGIAGGTVDTQYF. CDR3 nucleotides: TGCGCCAGCAGCTTGGGGATAGCGGGGGGTACCGTTGATACGCAGTATTTT.

The chain is built from TRBV30 and TRBJ1-5; 9 bases line up with TRBD1. The V segment lost 1 base and the J segment 5 bases; nucleotides outside the gene matches: 3. The CDR3 consists of 14 residues. Germline V lookup: CDR1 GTSNPN, CDR2 SVGIG (reference sequence). This CDR3 is CAWSGQGGYQPQHF. The CDR3 region has the DNA TGTGCCTGGAGTGGACAGGGGGGTTATCAGCCCCAGCATTTT.

The V call is TRBV30, the J call TRBJ2-3; 8 nucleotides line up with TRBD2. With 2 bases clipped from V and 3 bases from J, the junction kept 7 bases outside the gene matches. Germline CDR1 reads GTSNPN; CDR2 reads SVGIG (reference sequence). This CDR3 comprises 15 residues. In nucleotides, the CDR3 is TGTGCCTGGAGTACCGGGACTAGGTTGACAGATACGCAGTATTTT. Translation: CAWSTGTRLTDTQYF.

The rearrangement joins TRBV11-3 to TRBJ1-1; a weak D match, TRBD1 (5 bases). V was cut by 1 base and J by 10 bases, with 10 bases left in between. Germline V gene sequence: CDR1 SGHNT, CDR2 YENEEA. The CDR3 contains 12 residues. CDR3 coding DNA: TGTGCCAGCAGCTTAGTTGGGAGGGGAGCTTTCTTT. Its translation is CASSLVGRGAFF.

This clone was counted only a few times. The V and J genes are TRBV5-1 and TRBJ2-1; 8 bases fit TRBD2. V was clipped by 0 bases and J by 7 bases; unmatched bases: 9. The CDR3 length is 16 residues. Germline V CDR1 and CDR2: SGHRS, YFSETQ. CDR3 sequence (DNA): TGCGCCAGCAGCTTGGGCGTGGGACTAGAGGCAAATGAGCAGTTCTTC. Residues: CASSLGVGLEANEQFF.

CDR3 sequence: CASSPPGNEQFF. CDR3 nucleotides: TGTGCCAGCAGCCCCCCGGGCAATGAGCAGTTCTTC. V and J are TRBV3-1 (or the pseudogene TRBV3-2) and TRBJ2-1, with D uncertain. Deletions cut 4 bases from V and 6 bases from J, with 7 bases between. The CDR3 consists of 12 residues. CDR1 is LGHDT, CDR2 YNNKEL, per germline (reference sequence).

The V call is TRBV24-1, the J call TRBJ2-5; 8 bases line up with TRBD2. With 9 bases clipped from V and 4 bases from J, the junction kept 6 bases outside the gene matches. The V gene's germline CDR1 is KGHDR and CDR2 SFDVKD. This CDR3 spans 13 amino acids. In DNA, the CDR3 is TGTGCCACCGCGCGGGGGGCCGGAGAGACCCAGTACTTC. Its translation: CATARGAGETQYF.

The gene calls are TRBV10-3 and TRBJ2-1; 9 bases line up with TRBD2. The length of the CDR3 is 17 residues. Per the germline V gene, CDR1 is ENHRY and CDR2 is SYGVKD. V was clipped by 0 bases and J by 8 bases; unmatched bases: 11. CDR3 protein: CAISESSAGGPLHEQFF. CDR3 DNA sequence: TGTGCCATCAGTGAGTCTAGCGCGGGAGGGCCTCTCCATGAGCAGTTCTTC.

The rearrangement joins TRBV11-3 to TRBJ2-2, with 11 bases aligning to TRBD2. J was trimmed by 3 bases and V by 5 bases; bases with no gene match: 11. Looked up from germline, CDR1 is SGHNT and CDR2 is YENEEA. There are 18 residues in the CDR3. CDR3 nucleotide sequence: TGTGCCAGCAGCACGAAATCAACTAGCGGGGGTTACACCGGGGAGCTGTTTTTT. This encodes CASSTKSTSGGYTGELFF.

Here the CDR3 reads CASTGGDTEAFF. The DNA for the CDR3 is TGTGCCAGCACAGGGGGTGACACTGAAGCTTTCTTT. This rearrangement joins TRBV6-5 to TRBJ1-1, with 7 bases identical to TRBD1. V trimming: 7 bases; J trimming: 3 bases; junction bases outside the gene matches: 2. Germline values: CDR1 MNHEY, CDR2 SVGAGI. The CDR3 has 12 amino acids.

The DNA of the CDR3 is TGTGCCAGCAGTTACGAGACAGGGGGTCGGGGCTACACCTTC. It encodes CASSYETGGRGYTF. The V and J genes are TRBV28 and TRBJ1-2, with 9 bases fitting TRBD1. CDR1 is MDHEN, CDR2 SYDVKM, per germline. The CDR3 spans 14 residues. J gave up 8 bases and V 4 bases, and 8 bases lay outside the gene matches.